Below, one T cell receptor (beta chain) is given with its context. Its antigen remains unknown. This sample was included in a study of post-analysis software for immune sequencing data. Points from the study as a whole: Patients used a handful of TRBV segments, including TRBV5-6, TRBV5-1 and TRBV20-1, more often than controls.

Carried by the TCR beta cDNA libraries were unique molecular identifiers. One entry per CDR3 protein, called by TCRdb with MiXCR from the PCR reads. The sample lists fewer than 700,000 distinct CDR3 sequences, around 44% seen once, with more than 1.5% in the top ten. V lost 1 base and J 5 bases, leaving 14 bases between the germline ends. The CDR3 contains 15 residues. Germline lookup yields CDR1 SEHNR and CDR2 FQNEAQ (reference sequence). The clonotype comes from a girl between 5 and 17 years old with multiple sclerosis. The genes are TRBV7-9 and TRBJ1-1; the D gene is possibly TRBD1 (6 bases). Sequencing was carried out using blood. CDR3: CASSLEPRGKTEAFF. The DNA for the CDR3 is TGTGCCAGCAGCTTAGAACCCAGGGGCAAGACTGAAGCTTTCTTT.